This T cell receptor beta chain was captured in a study of blood T cells in healthy people across ages. The second PCR ran about 6 to 11 cycles with a sample-barcoded 5' primer and J-beta primers. Each CDR3 protein gets one entry after TCRdb re-called the 5' RACE reads with MiXCR. This table holds 750,000 or so distinct CDR3 sequences, 20% to 30% found once. Study-wide findings and caveats: Since the PBMCs were unsorted, naive and antigen-experienced cells could not be conclusively compared. Greater diversity and more naive CD4+ cells were seen in long-lived donors than in aged donors.

About this clonotype: The antigen is not known.

This CDR3 has 15 amino acids. V shed 5 bases and J shed 6 bases, with 16 bases lying between them. Germline-derived CDR1 and CDR2 are LGHNA and YSLEER. Sample donors were healthy Caucasian individuals that came from Russia, aged 6 to 90. These records were also assigned to another study, of T cells of mothers and their children. That paper states: The authors identified no persistent microchimeric T cell clones.

The clonotype was recovered from a boy younger than 18 in good health. Material: blood. J is TRBJ1-4 and V is TRBV4-3; D is perhaps TRBD1 (5 bases). The CDR3 loop reads CASSSQPGADEKLFF. The CDR3, as DNA: TGCGCCAGCAGCTCCCAACCTGGGGCAGATGAAAAACTGTTTTTT.